This is a list of T cell receptor beta chains from one sample in a study of blood T cell repertoires in COVID-19. TCRdb's table, derived via immunoSEQ multiplex PCR, lists solely in-frame clones and lacks some. In the table there are approximately 150,000 clones, approximately 84% of which are singletons. The sequenced sample consisted of peripheral blood. The receptors come from a man in his forties with acute or convalescent COVID-19. CDR3s include the opening cysteine and the closing phenylalanine or tryptophan. The D gene is left open where the match is weak. Clone size appears in some rows only: once, few, many, or a class for an expanded clone.

size	V	D	J	DNA	CDR3
NA	TRBV19	NA	TRBJ1-5	TGTGCAAGTACGGCGAGGAATCAGCCCCAGCATTTT	CASTARNQPQHF
NA	TRBV6-5	NA	TRBJ1-3	TGTGCCAGCAGTCCCACAGAGAGCTCTGGAAACACCATATATTTT	CASSPTESSGNTIYF
NA	TRBV5-1	NA	TRBJ1-1	TGCGCCAGCAGTGGCGGCTTGAACACTGAAGCTTTCTTT	CASSGGLNTEAFF
NA	TRBV5-1	NA	TRBJ2-1	TGCGCCAGCAGCTTGGAGTCAGGGGCCTACAATGAGCAGTTCTTC	CASSLESGAYNEQFF
NA	TRBV7-2	NA	TRBJ2-2	TGTGCCAGCAGCCCTACAAGGGGGGGCGGGGAGCTGTTTTTT	CASSPTRGGGELFF
NA	TRBV9	TRBD2	TRBJ2-2	TGTGCCAGCAGTGCGGGGGACGTTTACACCGGGGAGCTGTTTTTT	CASSAGDVYTGELFF
once	TRBV28	TRBD1	TRBJ1-4	TGTGCCAGCAGTTTGGGGACAGATGAAAAACTGTTTTTT	CASSLGTDEKLFF
once	TRBV5-5	NA	TRBJ2-5	TGTGCCAGCAGCCCGCAAGAGACCCAGTACTTC	CASSPQETQYF
NA	TRBV7-2	NA	TRBJ2-7	TGTGCCAGCAGCTTCTTGACAGCCTACGAGCAGTACTTC	CASSFLTAYEQYF
NA	TRBV6-5	NA	TRBJ1-6	TGTGCCAGCAGTTACGGGGGGGACTCACCCCTCCACTTT	CASSYGGDSPLHF
NA	TRBV5-1	TRBD2	TRBJ2-7	TGCGCCAGCAGCTTGGGGTGGACTAGCGTTACCTACGAGCAGTACTTC	CASSLGWTSVTYEQYF
NA	TRBV27	TRBD1	TRBJ2-1	TGTGCCAGCAGTAGGGGGCTACCGGGTGATGAGCAGTTCTTC	CASSRGLPGDEQFF
NA	TRBV6-2/TRBV6-3	NA	TRBJ1-5	TGTGCCAGCAGCGGGGCGATTGCGAGTCAGCCCCAGCATTTT	CASSGAIASQPQHF
NA	TRBV19	TRBD2	TRBJ2-1	TGTGCCAGTAGCAGATCTAGCGGGGGCCACAATGAGCAGTTCTTC	CASSRSSGGHNEQFF
NA	TRBV11-2	TRBD2	TRBJ2-1	TGTGCCAGCAGCCTAGAGGTTGCTGGACTAGCTTCCTCCTACAATGAGCAGTTCTTC	CASSLEVAGLASSYNEQFF
NA	TRBV11-1	NA	TRBJ2-1	TGTGCCAGCAGCTTAGACGGGTCCCCCCGGCTCAATGAGCAGTTCTTC	CASSLDGSPRLNEQFF
few	TRBV5-1	NA	TRBJ1-2	TGCGCCAGCAGCCAGCAGGGTGACTATGGCTACACCTTC	CASSQQGDYGYTF
NA	TRBV12-5	TRBD1	TRBJ1-2	TGTGCTAGTGGTTTCCATCACACCGGACAGGCGCGCACAGATGGCTACACCTTC	CASGFHHTGQARTDGYTF
NA	TRBV11-3	TRBD1	TRBJ2-2	TGTGCCAGCAGCTTGACAGGGGACCCCAACACCGGGGAGCTGTTTTTT	CASSLTGDPNTGELFF
NA	TRBV7-9	TRBD1	TRBJ2-7	TGTGCCAGCACTGGACAGGGGTCCTACGAGCAGTACTTC	CASTGQGSYEQYF
NA	TRBV10-3	TRBD1	TRBJ1-5	TGTGCCATCAAGGACAGGGACAATCAGCCCCAGCATTTT	CAIKDRDNQPQHF
NA	TRBV5-6	NA	TRBJ1-2	TGTGCCAGCAGCCCCCGTCTCTATGGCTACACCTTC	CASSPRLYGYTF
NA	TRBV9	NA	TRBJ2-1	TGTGCCAGCAGCCAGACTAGTACGGAGCAGTTCTTC	CASSQTSTEQFF
NA	TRBV9	NA	TRBJ2-3	TGTGCCAGCAGCCTACCTGAATACGATACGCAGTATTTT	CASSLPEYDTQYF
NA	TRBV2	NA	TRBJ2-1	TGTGCCATCACCCGGAGAGGCTACAATGAGCAGTTCTTC	CAITRRGYNEQFF
NA	TRBV18	NA	TRBJ1-1	TGTGCCAGCTCAGAGGGATTGAACACTGAAGCTTTCTTT	CASSEGLNTEAFF
NA	TRBV7-2	NA	TRBJ1-3	TGTGCCAGCAGCTTAGCGGGGCACCGCTCTGGAAACACCATATATTTT	CASSLAGHRSGNTIYF
NA	TRBV7-3	NA	TRBJ1-1	TGTGCCAGCAGCTTAGGGGGGGTTGCGGCTGAAGCTTTCTTT	CASSLGGVAAEAFF
NA	TRBV11-2	NA	TRBJ2-5	TGTGCCAGCAGCCCCTCGGGTGGAGGGGAGACCCAGTACTTC	CASSPSGGGETQYF
once	TRBV5-1	NA	TRBJ2-2	TGCGCCAGCAGCTTAGCGGCAACGAACACCGGGGAGCTGTTTTTT	CASSLAATNTGELFF
NA	TRBV6-5	TRBD1	TRBJ1-1	TGTGCCAGCAGTTACTCGCGACAGGGGGTTACTGAAGCTTTCTTT	CASSYSRQGVTEAFF
NA	TRBV25-1	TRBD1	TRBJ2-5	TGTGCCAGCAGTGAAGGGACAGTCCAAGAGACCCAGTACTTC	CASSEGTVQETQYF
NA	TRBV5-4	NA	TRBJ2-1	TGTGCCAGCAGCTTGGGACAGGAATGGTACAATGAGCAGTTCTTC	CASSLGQEWYNEQFF
NA	TRBV28	TRBD2	TRBJ2-7	TGTGCCAGCAGCCCGAACCCGGGACTAGCTGAGCAGTACTTC	CASSPNPGLAEQYF
NA	TRBV7-9	NA	TRBJ1-1	TGTGCCAGCAGCTTAAGGCCCCCGGGGGGGGTGTACACTGAAGCTTTCTTT	CASSLRPPGGVYTEAFF
NA	TRBV18	NA	TRBJ1-2	TGTGCCAGCTCCACCGTCGGTTTAGCTAACTATGGCTACACCTTC	CASSTVGLANYGYTF